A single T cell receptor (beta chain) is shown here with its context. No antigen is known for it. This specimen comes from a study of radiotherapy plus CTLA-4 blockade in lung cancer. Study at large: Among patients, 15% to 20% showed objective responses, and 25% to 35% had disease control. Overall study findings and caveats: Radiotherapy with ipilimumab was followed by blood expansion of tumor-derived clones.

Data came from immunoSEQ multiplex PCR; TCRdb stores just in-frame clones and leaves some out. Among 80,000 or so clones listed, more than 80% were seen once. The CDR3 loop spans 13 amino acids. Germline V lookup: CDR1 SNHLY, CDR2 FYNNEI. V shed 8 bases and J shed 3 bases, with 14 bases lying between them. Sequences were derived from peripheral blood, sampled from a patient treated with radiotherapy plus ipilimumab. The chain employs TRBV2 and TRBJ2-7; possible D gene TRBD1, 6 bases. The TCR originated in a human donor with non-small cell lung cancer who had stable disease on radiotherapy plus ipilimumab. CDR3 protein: CASSRDTHYEQYF. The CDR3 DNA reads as TGTGCCAGCTCGAGGGACACCCACTACGAGCAGTACTTC. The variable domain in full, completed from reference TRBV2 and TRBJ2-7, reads EPEVTQTPSHQVTQMGQEVILRCVPISNHLYFYWYRQILGQKVEFLVSFYNNEISEKSEIFDDQFSVERPDGSNFTLKIRSTKLEDSAMYFCASSRDTHYEQYFGPGTRLTVT.